Detailed here is one T cell receptor (beta chain). Its antigen is currently unknown. This sample stems from a study of T cells in Graves' hyperthyroidism and ophthalmopathy. Study-level results: Also found in blood were most expanded thyroid clonotypes above 0.001.

RNA transcripts gave rise to amplified TCR beta CDR3 regions. HTBI primers drove first-round RT-PCR of the TCR CDR3. TCRdb itself ran the multiplex PCR reads through MiXCR, one entry per CDR3 protein. The sample comprises hundreds of thousands of distinct CDR3 sequences, around 15% of which are singletons, and roughly 10% rests with the top ten. The germline gives CDR1 DFQATT, CDR2 SNEGSKA (reference sequence). CDR3 size: 15 residues. The V gene end was trimmed by 2 bases and the J gene end by 7 bases; junction bases not matched to a gene: 9. Those with hyperthyroidism were 18 to 65 years old, newly diagnosed, and ill for under 2 months.

Sequencing was carried out using blood. The chain has TRBV20-1 and TRBJ2-1, with 9 bases matching TRBD1. This sequence originates from a woman between 18 and 30 years old with Graves' hyperthyroidism. The CDR3 DNA reads TGCAGTGCTAGAATACCGGGACAGGGCGGAAATGAGCAGTTCTTC. Its translation is CSARIPGQGGNEQFF.